The sample holds one count of the clone carrying this T cell receptor beta chain. Its antigen is not known. 60 Vbeta and 13 Jbeta primers were used in PCR. Assay: immunoSEQ multiplex PCR; the TCRdb copy retains only in-frame clones and omits some. The repertoire consists of 150,000 to 200,000 clones, with 75% occurring once and the leading ten covering around 4.7%. This sample was included in a study of cytomegalovirus exposure and HLA in healthy donors. Points from the study as a whole: In a later analysis, a genetic analysis reported fewer productive-TCR N-insertions in an Asian-associated ancestry cluster than the cohort average.

The specimen sequenced was PBMCs. This TCR came from a male donor in good health and CMV-seronegative.

In DNA, the CDR3 is TGTGCCAGCAGTTACGATGGGACTTCTACCGAGCAGTACTTC. Protein: CASSYDGTSTEQYF. The V and J genes are TRBV6-5 and TRBJ2-7; weak D call: TRBD2 (6 bases). This CDR3 comprises 14 residues. The V gene lost 2 bases and the J gene lost 6 bases, with 14 bases spanning the gap. Germline assignment: CDR1 MNHEY and CDR2 SVGAGI.